The present T cell receptor beta chain was sequenced within a study of T cell responses to AZD1222 COVID-19 vaccine (dated by TCRdb to 2020 to 2023). For the study in its entirety: AZD1222 recipients given second doses at about 4 weeks or at about 12 weeks were pooled, since spike-specific TCR depth and breadth were not found to differ between the two schedules. Trial participants were enrolled into age subgroups of 18-55, 56-69 and 70-plus years, which contained about 150, 27 and 61 TCR-sequenced participants, respectively. A total of approximately 250 trial participants underwent TCR sequencing, of whom around 210 had received two doses of AZD1222 and about 25 had received two doses of the MenACWY control vaccine.

The time point tag for this specimen amounts to: baseline before first vaccination. Samples from vaccinated people were obtained from the UK trials COV001 and COV002, which included a single-blind randomized controlled phase 2/3 trial of AZD1222 (ChAdOx1 nCoV-19) in healthy adults. For TCRbeta chain sequencing, PBMC samples from trial participants were taken at day 0 and at day 28 after the second dose. The paper as a whole reports these results and caveats: Conclusions about previously exposed vaccinees are limited, since just five to seven AZD1222 recipients were seropositive for SARS-CoV-2 at baseline. A significant rise in spike-specific TCR breadth and depth was observed after two AZD1222 doses relative to day 0 and relative to MenACWY recipients. In the small 56-69-year group, the increase in depth fell short of significance, most likely because of low power. Vaccine-associated CD4 TCRs spanned the whole spike protein, with dominant responses in regions 160-218 and 743-854. Participants were mostly white British, with more females than males. The authors suggested clonal diversity may have been underestimated. No day 14 peak-response samples were available, so repertoires were characterized only after the peak T cell response. Reportedly, close to half of the unique spike-specific TCRs recognized epitopes lying outside the regions that are mutated in the B.1.351 and B.1.1.7 variants.

Turning to this clone: Its cognate antigen has yet to be identified. It has no much larger one-base neighbor in the sample; base qualities were not kept.

The CDR3 regions of human TCRbeta chains were analyzed by immunosequencing. The published analysis was carried out like this. TCRs in the repertoires were matched against a reference library of SARS-CoV-2-specific TCRs that had been generated with the MIRA antigen-specificity platform. Breadth was defined as the fraction of unique TCRs that were SARS-CoV-2-associated. Depth was defined as the fraction of total T cells that were SARS-CoV-2-associated. Using the MIRA data, each spike-specific TCR was mapped to the spike region that the TCR reacts to and placed in a CD4 or CD8 class. Log10-transformed breadth and depth values were compared by one-way ANOVA with Sidak's multiple comparisons tests. TCRdb limited this immuneACCESS table to in-frame rearrangements with V and J called. A share of clones is missing; checked studies link under half to unresolved V genes, and the rest is unexplained. V and J calls and clone size are those listed in that table; D and trimming were worked out from the DNA. The sample table lists about 120,000 clones, approximately 85% of them with a count of one. The ten top clones hold approximately 8.8% of the sample.

The sequences come from peripheral blood, collected on day 0 of AZD1222 vaccination. The sequence was collected from an adult in good health.

The CDR3 sequence is CASSQEGIGNTIYF. The DNA is TGTGCCAGCAGCCAAGAGGGGATCGGAAACACCATATATTTT. The rearrangement combines TRBV3-1 (or the pseudogene TRBV3-2) with TRBJ1-3; the D gene cannot be named for sure. In the germline V gene (reference sequence), CDR1 corresponds to LGHDT and CDR2 to YNNKEL. The CDR3 numbers 14 residues from cysteine through phenylalanine. Of all the DNA, just the CDR3 is kept, 42 bases in frame from base 1. V is pared back by 0 bases and J by 4 bases, with 7 bases lying between the germline termini.